The present TCR beta chain was sequenced within a study of blood T cell repertoires in COVID-19. Study summary: COVID-19 samples collected from the United States, Italy and Spain covered acute and convalescent phases. PBMCs, B-cell-depleted T cells, or T cells were the source of the cDNA or gDNA that made up the material.

Unmatched junction bases numbered 6, after V lost 3 bases and J lost 2 bases. This CDR3 is built from 17 residues. Germline CDR1 is SEHNR and CDR2 is FQNEAQ (reference sequence). Authors' analysis steps: From reference gene primer amplification, estimates of nucleated cell counts were derived. The protocol was immunoSEQ multiplex PCR, while the TCRdb copy is restricted to in-frame clones and leaves out a portion. The V and J calls and the clone size are those of that table, but D and trimming were determined from the DNA. The sample has approximately 25,000 clones; 92% are singletons. The origin of this receptor is a man between 65 and 85 years old with active COVID-19. The sequenced material came from peripheral blood. The J gene is TRBJ2-6, the V gene TRBV7-9; 8 bases map to TRBD1. In nucleotides, the CDR3 is TGTGCCAGCAGCTTCGGACAGGGACGGACTGGGGCCAACGTCCTGACTTTC. Translated: CASSFGQGRTGANVLTF. The full variable domain, its missing parts supplied by reference TRBV7-9 and TRBJ2-6, is DTGVSQNPRHKITKRGQNVTFRCDPISEHNRLYWYRQTLGQGPEFLTYFQNEAQLEKSRLLSDRFSAERPKGSFSTLEIQRTEQGDSAMYLCASSFGQGRTGANVLTFGAGSRLTVL.